This record concerns one T cell receptor beta chain sequence. This table comes from immunoSEQ multiplex PCR, and its TCRdb copy is limited to in-frame clones, with some not included. This sample has about 100,000 clones, with about 90% found just once. Trimming removed 3 bases at V and 5 bases at J, with 16 bases between. Per germline, CDR1 LNHDA and CDR2 SQIVND (reference sequence). The CDR3 runs to 15 residues. This specimen comes from a study of siplizumab effects on memory and regulatory T cells. This clonotype was obtained from a human donor in good health. The rearrangement joins TRBV19 to TRBJ2-5, with a tentative D call TRBD2 (6 bases). What was sequenced was Tregs sorted from blood. In DNA, the CDR3 is TGTGCCAGTAGTATGTCACTTACAGCGGGCGAGACCCAGTACTTC. Amino acids: CASSMSLTAGETQYF.